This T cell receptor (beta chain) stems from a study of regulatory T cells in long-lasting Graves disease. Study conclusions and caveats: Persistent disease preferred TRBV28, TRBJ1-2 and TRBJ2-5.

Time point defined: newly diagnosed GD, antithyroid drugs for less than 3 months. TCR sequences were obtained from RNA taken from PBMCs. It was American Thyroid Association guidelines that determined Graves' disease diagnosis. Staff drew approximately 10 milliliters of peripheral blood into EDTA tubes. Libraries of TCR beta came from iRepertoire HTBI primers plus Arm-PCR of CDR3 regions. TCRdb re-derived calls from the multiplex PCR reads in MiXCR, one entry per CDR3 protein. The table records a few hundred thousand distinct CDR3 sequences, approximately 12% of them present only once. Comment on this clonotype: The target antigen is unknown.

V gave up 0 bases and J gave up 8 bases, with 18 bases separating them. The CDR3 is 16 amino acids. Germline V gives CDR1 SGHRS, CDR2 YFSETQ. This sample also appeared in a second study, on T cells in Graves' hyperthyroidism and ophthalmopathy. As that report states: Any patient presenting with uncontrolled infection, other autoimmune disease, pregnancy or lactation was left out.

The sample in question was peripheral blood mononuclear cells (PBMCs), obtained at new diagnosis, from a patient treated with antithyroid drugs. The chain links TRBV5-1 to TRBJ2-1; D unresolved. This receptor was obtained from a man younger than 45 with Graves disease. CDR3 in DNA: TGCGCCAGCAGCTTGGTTGGGCGCCTAGGTCGGGATGAGCAGTTCTTC. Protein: CASSLVGRLGRDEQFF.